This T cell receptor beta chain stems from a study of blood T cells in healthy people across ages. This CDR3 has 13 residues. Trimming removed 3 bases at V and 0 bases at J, with 6 bases between. Germline CDR1 reads DFQATT; CDR2 reads SNEGSKA (reference sequence). About this clonotype itself: Antigen: not known.

Study-wide points: As naive T cell percentage varied, TCR beta diversity correlated strongly with it. Per million T cells, TCR beta diversity dropped roughly linearly as age increased. The long-lived group displayed more naive CD4+ cells, plus higher diversity, than the aged donors did. Unknown donor CMV status possibly confounded expanded clonotype changes.

Sample-barcoded 5' priming and a J-beta primer mix drove a second PCR of about 7 to 12 cycles. MiXCR, applied by TCRdb to the 5' RACE reads, yields one record per CDR3 protein. The repertoire includes 1.5 million to 2 million distinct CDR3 sequences, roughly 27% of them detected once, and over 7% sits in the top ten. The sequence was collected from a woman aged 25 to 45 in good health. The rearrangement joins TRBV20-1 to TRBJ1-5; D is ambiguous. Sequences were obtained from blood. CDR3 loop: CSASSHSNQPQHF. The CDR3 DNA sequence: TGCAGTGCTAGTTCTCATAGCAATCAGCCCCAGCATTTT.